These 32 T cell receptor beta chains came from one sample sequenced in a study of breast tumors, draining lymph nodes, adjacent tissues. TCRdb reprocessed the multiplex PCR reads via MiXCR and lists one record per CDR3 protein. Counted here are about 14,000 distinct CDR3 sequences, roughly 50% occurring once; the ten biggest clones make up 25% to 35%. Sequencing was done on a sample of tumor-adjacent breast tissue. These receptors were obtained from a female donor with breast cancer. Some clones in this sample may be carry-over from other donors' samples.

V is TRBV5-4 and J is TRBJ2-7; 11 nucleotides line up with TRBD2. The germline CDR1 and CDR2 sequences are SGHNT and YYREEE (reference sequence). V dropped 0 bases and J dropped 2; count of bases not matched to a gene: 4. The CDR3 extends over 16 amino acids. CDR3 region: CASSLDASGRTYEQYF. CDR3 bases: TGTGCCAGCAGCTTGGATGCTAGCGGGAGGACCTACGAGCAGTACTTC. The whole variable domain, filled in from reference TRBV5-4 and TRBJ2-7, reads ETGVTQSPTHLIKTRGQQVTLRCSSQSGHNTVSWYQQALGQGPQFIFQYYREEENGRGNFPPRFSGLQFPNYSSELNVNALELDDSALYLCASSLDASGRTYEQYFGPGTRLTVT.

The sample holds a few counts of this clonotype. This rearrangement joins TRBV7-2 to TRBJ2-7; D is undetermined. Germline-derived CDR1 and CDR2 are SGHTA and FQGNSA. There are 15 residues in the CDR3. Trimming pared 5 bases from V and 0 bases from J, leaving 14 bases between. CDR3 bases: TGTGCCAGCAGCCCCCGAGGTGGGATCTCCTACGAGCAGTACTTC. As protein: CASSPRGGISYEQYF.

Comment on this clonotype: An end of the junction does not agree with germline; a read error may underlie this. This chain connects TRBV6-2 or TRBV6-3 to TRBJ1-1; tentative D call: TRBD1 (6 bases). This CDR3 is 17 amino acids long. Per germline, CDR1 MNHEY and CDR2 SVGEGT. The CDR3 loop is CASSHSSDPTEGVGAFF. CDR3 sequence (DNA): TGTGCCAGCAGTCACTCGTCGGACCCCACGGAGGGGGTGGGCGCTTTCTTT.

V and J are TRBV24-1 and TRBJ1-3; 7 bases match TRBD1. V lost 6 bases, J lost 2 bases, and 3 bases stayed unmatched. CDR3 length equals 14 residues. CDR1 is KGHDR, CDR2 SFDVKD, per germline. CDR3 in amino acids: CATSPTGAGNTIYF. CDR3 in DNA: TGTGCCACCAGTCCCACAGGGGCTGGAAACACCATATATTTT.

This clonotype was picked up many times. This could be a read error, since a much larger clone is one nucleotide away. V gene TRBV6-6 combines with J gene TRBJ2-1, with TRBD2 as a possible D gene (5 bases). V lost 7 bases and J 5 bases, leaving 18 bases between the germline ends. This CDR3 is built from 15 residues. Germline loops: CDR1 MNHNY, CDR2 SVGAGI (reference sequence). CDR3 sequence: CASTQSGSAHNEQFF. The CDR3 DNA sequence: TGTGCCAGCACCCAGTCGGGGAGTGCACACAATGAGCAGTTCTTC.

This clonotype was found many times. A read error may be the cause here, since a much bigger clone is one base away. The chain has TRBV20-1 and TRBJ2-3, with TRBD2 matching 11 bases. The V and J ends lost 4 bases and 8 bases, in that order; junction bases with no gene match: 8. CDR3 length: 14 residues. Germline V gene data show CDR1 as DFQATT and CDR2 as SNEGSKA (reference sequence). The CDR3 nucleotides read TGCAGTGCTACAACTAGCGGGAGAGGGGCTACGCAGTATTTT. Residues: CSATTSGRGATQYF.

To note about this clonotype: A much larger clone differs by one base, so this may be a read error. The V and J genes are TRBV20-1 and TRBJ2-7; TRBD1 matches 8 bases. Trimming removed 3 bases from V and 4 bases from J; junction bases left unmatched: 8. The CDR3 sequence is 14 residues long. Germline V gene sequence: CDR1 DFQATT, CDR2 SNEGSKA (reference sequence). CDR3 coding DNA: TGCAGTGCTAGGAAAGGGACAGGCCGGTACGAGCAGTACTTC. Amino acid sequence: CSARKGTGRYEQYF.

The rearrangement joins TRBV7-8 to TRBJ1-3; TRBD1 is a possible D gene (5 bases). CDR1 is SGHVS, CDR2 FQNEAQ, per germline. Between the trimmed V and J ends, which lost 0 bases and 4 bases, there was a span of 7 bases. The CDR3 totals 14 residues. The CDR3 DNA sequence: TGTGCCAGCAGCTTAGCCAGGGCCGGAAACACCATATATTTT. It specifies CASSLARAGNTIYF. Using reference TRBV7-8 and TRBJ1-3 for the parts outside the CDR3, the full variable domain is GAGVSQSPRYKVAKRGQDVALRCDPISGHVSLFWYQQALGQGPEFLTYFQNEAQLDKSGLPSDRFFAERPEGSVSTLKIQRTQQEDSAVYLCASSLARAGNTIYFGEGSWLTVV.

This clonotype was recorded many times. The junction shows a germline mismatch at one end, possibly a read error. The chain carries TRBV7-2 and TRBJ1-2; D not resolved. The V gene's germline CDR1 is SGHTA and CDR2 FQGNSA. The CDR3 contains 14 residues. CDR3 sequence: CASSLAEGAYGHTF. CDR3 DNA: TGTGCCAGCAGCTTGGCTGAGGGTGCCTATGGCCACACCTTC.

Turning to this clonotype: One junction end disagrees with the germline gene, perhaps due to a read error. The rearrangement joins TRBV6-5 to TRBJ2-2; D might be TRBD1 or TRBD2, each matching 5 bases. The CDR3 is made up of 15 amino acids. The germline gives CDR1 MNHEY, CDR2 SVGAGI. CDR3 sequence (DNA): TGTGCCAGCCGCGCCCTACAGGTGAACACCGGGGAGCTGCTCTTT. It codes for CASRALQVNTGELLF.

Ten or more counts support this clonotype. The gene calls are TRBV19 and TRBJ2-3, with 9 bases fitting TRBD2. Trimming at V came to 5 bases and at J to 8 bases, leaving 17 bases not matched to a gene. Germline values: CDR1 LNHDA, CDR2 SQIVND (reference sequence). The CDR3 contains 17 residues. The CDR3 DNA is TGTGCCAGTAGTGTCGGGACTAGCAGACCCCAGGAGGCTACGCAGTATTTT. Residues: CASSVGTSRPQEATQYF.

This clonotype was seen ten or more times. Possible read error: a much larger clone is one base away. CDR3 sequence: CASRSAGPYNEQLF. CDR3 DNA: TGCGCCAGCAGATCTGCGGGGCCATACAATGAGCAGCTCTTC. V and J are TRBV10-2 and TRBJ2-1; maybe TRBD2 (6 bases). CDR1 and CDR2 from the germline V gene are WSHSY and SAAADI. The CDR3 runs 14 residues.

The CDR3 sequence is CASSLRGQRSNEQYF. Here the CDR3 DNA reads TGTGCCAGCAGTCTCAGGGGACAGCGATCCAACGAGCAGTACTTC. V gene TRBV12-3 or TRBV12-4 combines with J gene TRBJ2-7; 7 positions match TRBD1. This CDR3 is 15 amino acids long. Unmatched junction bases numbered 12, after V lost 5 bases and J lost 5 bases.

This clonotype has at least ten counts. This chain connects TRBV30 to TRBJ1-5; tentatively, D is TRBD1 (6 bases). CDR1 is GTSNPN, CDR2 SVGIG, per germline (reference sequence). The CDR3 runs to 14 residues. V gave up 2 bases and J gave up 7 bases, with 15 bases separating them. This CDR3 reads CAWSRGDFYQPQHF. CDR3 bases: TGTGCCTGGAGTAGGGGGGACTTTTACCAGCCCCAGCATTTT.

The chain combines TRBV29-1 with TRBJ1-2; D uncertain. The germline V gene has CDR1 SQVTM and CDR2 ANQGSEA. V shed 8 bases and J shed 8 bases, with 18 bases lying between them. CDR3 length equals 12 residues. The CDR3 here is CSQDATRYGYTF. For the CDR3, the DNA is TGCAGCCAAGATGCCACTCGGTACGGCTACACCTTC.

V usage is TRBV6-5 and J usage is TRBJ1-2; D gene ambiguous. CDR1 and CDR2 from the germline V gene are MNHEY and SVGAGI. The V gene lost 5 bases and the J gene lost 8 bases, with 15 bases spanning the gap. CDR3 length equals 13 residues. The CDR3 DNA is TGTGCCAGCAGTCACGGGCGTGAGAACGGCTACACCTTC. Translating it yields CASSHGRENGYTF.

Notes on this clonotype: At one boundary the junction diverges from the germline segment, which might be a read error. The chain employs TRBV6-2 or TRBV6-3 and TRBJ1-1; D gene uncertain. Per germline, CDR1 MNHEY and CDR2 SVGEGT. The CDR3 sequence is 13 residues long. CDR3 in amino acids: CAGSYSGNTEAFF. As DNA, the CDR3 is TGTGCCGGCAGTTACTCAGGGAACACTGAAGCTTTCTTT.

In its sample, this clonotype was seen many times. In DNA form, the CDR3 reads TGTGCCAGCAGCTTAGATCAATGGGGGGGAGCTTTCTTT. As protein: CASSLDQWGGAFF. This chain uses TRBV11-2 with TRBJ1-1; tentatively, D is TRBD1 (5 bases). Germline V lookup: CDR1 SGHAT, CDR2 FQNNGV. V was cut by 0 bases and J by 10 bases, with 12 bases left in between. There are 13 residues in the CDR3.

The J gene is TRBJ1-6, the V gene TRBV7-2; D remains unclear. Germline CDR1 is SGHTA and CDR2 is FQGNSA. CDR3 size: 14 residues. The germline V and J ends were trimmed by 1 base and 8 bases, with 9 bases remaining between them. The CDR3 nucleotides read TGTGCCAGCAGCTTAGGGGTGGTGGATTCACCCCTCCACTTT. Amino acids: CASSLGVVDSPLHF.

J is TRBJ2-7 and V is TRBV10-3; perhaps TRBD2 as D (6 bases). V was trimmed by 6 bases and J by 0 bases, leaving 15 bases between them. The CDR3 runs to 15 residues. Per the germline V gene, CDR1 is ENHRY and CDR2 is SYGVKD. The CDR3 sequence: CAIRPSGRTSYEQYF. CDR3 bases: TGTGCCATCAGGCCCAGCGGGCGCACCTCCTACGAGCAGTACTTC.

This clonotype has a handful of counts. Here the CDR3 DNA reads TGCAGCGTTGAAGGGGGGTATGGAACCTACGAGCAGTACTTC. Its translation is CSVEGGYGTYEQYF. The chain recombines TRBV29-1 with TRBJ2-7, with D tentatively TRBD1 or TRBD2 (5 bases each). The V end was cut by 1 base, the J end by 2 bases, with 12 bases between. Germline V gene sequence: CDR1 SQVTM, CDR2 ANQGSEA. The CDR3 spans 14 residues.

This clonotype was detected only a few times. The rearrangement links TRBV7-2 to TRBJ2-6, with TRBD2 identical over 7 bases. This CDR3 comprises 17 residues. Germline V gene sequence: CDR1 SGHTA, CDR2 FQGNSA. V trimming: 5 bases; J trimming: 0 bases; junction bases outside the gene matches: 7. CDR3 sequence (DNA): TGTGCCAGCAGCGCCCAGCCGGGGGGCTCTGGGGCCAACGTCCTGACTTTC. Protein: CASSAQPGGSGANVLTF.

The V call is TRBV2, the J call TRBJ2-3, with a tentative D call TRBD1 (6 bases). V lost 3 bases and J 10 bases, leaving 14 bases between the germline ends. The CDR3 is made up of 13 amino acids. Germline V gives CDR1 SNHLY, CDR2 FYNNEI. CDR3: CASSETGLSAQYF. CDR3 coding DNA: TGTGCCAGCAGTGAGACAGGTCTCAGCGCGCAGTATTTT.

J is TRBJ2-1 and V is TRBV20-1; 8 nucleotides match TRBD2. The CDR3 is 13 amino acids. With V trimmed by 3 bases and J by 6 bases, 4 bases remained unmatched. Germline CDR1 is DFQATT and CDR2 is SNEGSKA (reference sequence). The CDR3 DNA is TGCAGTGCTAGGAGCGGGAGACGCAATGAGCAGTTCTTC. Amino acid sequence: CSARSGRRNEQFF.

This clonotype has a single count. V usage is TRBV19 and J usage is TRBJ2-1, with 14 bases identical to TRBD2. This CDR3 is 15 amino acids long. Germline CDR1 and CDR2: LNHDA and SQIVND (reference sequence). V lost 5 bases to trimming and J lost 12 bases; unmatched junction nucleotides: 9. The CDR3 reads CASSLGTSGRTGQFF. For the CDR3, the DNA is TGTGCCAGTAGTCTCGGGACTAGCGGGAGAACGGGGCAGTTCTTC.

The CDR3 DNA is TGTGCCATCAGCCTAGCGGGAAATAAGTTCTTC. Translated, it gives CAISLAGNKFF. V gene TRBV10-3 combines with J gene TRBJ2-1; 9 bases are a match to TRBD2. V lost 6 bases to trimming and J lost 14 bases; unmatched junction nucleotides: 5. Germline V gives CDR1 ENHRY, CDR2 SYGVKD. The CDR3 sequence is 11 residues long.

By sample share, this clonotype is medium-sized. The CDR3 spells CASSEDRGGGGGSYEQYF. The CDR3 bases are TGTGCCAGCAGTGAAGACCGAGGCGGTGGGGGAGGGTCCTACGAGCAGTACTTC. The V gene is TRBV2, the J gene TRBJ2-7, with TRBD2 matching 7 bases. Trimming at V came to 1 base and at J to 1 base, leaving 13 bases not matched to a gene. The CDR3 covers 18 residues. Germline V lookup: CDR1 SNHLY, CDR2 FYNNEI.

The chain couples TRBV5-1 to TRBJ1-6, with D possibly matching TRBD1 (6 bases). Trimming cost V 4 bases and J 5 bases, with 16 bases left between them. Germline V lookup: CDR1 SGHRS, CDR2 YFSETQ. The CDR3 is 16 residues long. This CDR3 reads CASSQVGTNNNSPLHF. The CDR3 bases are TGCGCCAGCAGCCAAGTCGGGACAAATAATAATTCACCCCTCCACTTT.

This clonotype has only one observation. V and J are TRBV7-2 and TRBJ2-3, with no clear D. Germline V gene lookup returns CDR1 SGHTA and CDR2 FQGNSA. Trimming took off 1 base at V and 0 bases at J, with 5 bases between the two ends. The CDR3 runs 14 residues. The chain's CDR3 is CASSLVRSTDTQYF. The CDR3 nucleotides read TGTGCCAGCAGCTTAGTTCGGAGCACAGATACGCAGTATTTT.

Details on this clonotype: One junction end disagrees with the germline gene, perhaps due to a read error. The gene calls are TRBV7-9 and TRBJ2-5; 12 bases fit TRBD2. Germline V lookup: CDR1 SEHNR, CDR2 FQNEAQ (reference sequence). CDR3 length: 17 residues. CDR3 sequence (DNA): TGTGCCAGCAGCCACACTAGCGGGAGGTTTTCCCAAGAGCCCCAGTACTTC. This encodes CASSHTSGRFSQEPQYF.

This chain connects TRBV10-3 to TRBJ2-7; no definite D call. The CDR3 runs 11 residues. Germline CDR1 ENHRY, CDR2 SYGVKD. Trimming shortened V by 2 bases and J by 7 bases, and 6 bases separated the two germline ends. In DNA form, the CDR3 reads TGTGCCATCAGTGAGCCCCCTGAGCAGTACTTC. This sequence encodes CAISEPPEQYF.

This clonotype has a count of ten or more. This chain uses TRBV24-1 with TRBJ2-1; tentative D call: TRBD2 (7 bases). V dropped 4 bases and J dropped 7 bases, with 19 bases sitting between them. Germline V gene lookup returns CDR1 KGHDR and CDR2 SFDVKD. The CDR3 is 16 amino acids. CDR3 residues: CATSDHIRGTMNEQFF. The CDR3 nucleotides are TGTGCCACCAGTGACCATATAAGGGGGACTATGAATGAGCAGTTCTTC.